The source of this T cell receptor (beta chain) is a study of blood T cell repertoires in COVID-19. About the study: Sites in the United States, Italy and Spain provided acute and convalescent COVID-19 samples. PBMCs, B-cell-depleted T cells, or T cells provided the cDNA or gDNA that made up the material.

The germline gives CDR1 DFQATT, CDR2 SNEGSKA (reference sequence). The junction had 1 base not matched to a gene; V was cut back by 1 base and J by 8 bases. The CDR3 extends over 11 amino acids. Original analysis: From reference gene primer amplification, estimates of nucleated cell counts were derived. Produced via immunoSEQ multiplex PCR; TCRdb's table is partial and in-frame only. That table is the source of V, J and clone size, and D and trimming were worked out from the DNA. The repertoire has 300,000 to 400,000 clones, roughly 85% of them found once; the top ten carry just over 7%. The source is a human donor in a cohort sampled during active COVID-19. The V gene is TRBV20-1, the J gene TRBJ1-2; 7 nucleotides agree with TRBD1. Sequencing was performed on peripheral blood. The CDR3 is CSARGQGGYTF. The CDR3 nucleotides read TGCAGTGCTAGAGGACAGGGAGGCTACACCTTC.